This entry features one T cell receptor beta chain sequence. Its specificity is not known. This entry comes from a study of vaccination and CD4 T cells after COVID-19. About the research overall: Sampling that followed vaccination took place a median about 71 days after dose two, within a range of 14 to 241.

Oncomine TCR Beta short-read sequencing was applied to DNA from cultured CD4+ T cells. TCRdb reprocessed the PCR reads with MiXCR, giving one entry per CDR3 protein. The profile covers approximately 9,600 distinct CDR3 sequences, with approximately 24% appearing a single time and 46% taken by the ten largest. The CDR3 consists of 15 residues. Germline V gives CDR1 SGHRS, CDR2 YFSETQ. Trimming removed 5 bases from V and 1 base from J, with 15 bases in between. Treatment indicated: approximately 10-day PBMC culture with coronavirus spike peptide pools or control peptides (ViraFEST assay). Days 3 and 7 saw half the medium replaced with fresh IL-2 medium.

The V call is TRBV5-1, the J call TRBJ1-1; TRBD1 is a possible D gene (6 bases). The TCR was taken from a human donor who received a COVID-19 vaccine. The sequenced sample was CD4+ T cells from blood, cultured in vitro, obtained before SARS-CoV-2 vaccination. Here the CDR3 reads CASSRDDRRNTEAFF. DNA for the CDR3: TGCGCCAGCAGTCGGGATGACAGGCGGAACACTGAAGCTTTCTTT. The variable domain in full, completed from reference TRBV5-1 and TRBJ1-1, reads KAGVTQTPRYLIKTRGQQVTLSCSPISGHRSVSWYQQTPGQGLQFLFEYFSETQRNKGNFPGRFSGRQFSNSRSEMNVSTLELGDSALYLCASSRDDRRNTEAFFGQGTRLTVV.